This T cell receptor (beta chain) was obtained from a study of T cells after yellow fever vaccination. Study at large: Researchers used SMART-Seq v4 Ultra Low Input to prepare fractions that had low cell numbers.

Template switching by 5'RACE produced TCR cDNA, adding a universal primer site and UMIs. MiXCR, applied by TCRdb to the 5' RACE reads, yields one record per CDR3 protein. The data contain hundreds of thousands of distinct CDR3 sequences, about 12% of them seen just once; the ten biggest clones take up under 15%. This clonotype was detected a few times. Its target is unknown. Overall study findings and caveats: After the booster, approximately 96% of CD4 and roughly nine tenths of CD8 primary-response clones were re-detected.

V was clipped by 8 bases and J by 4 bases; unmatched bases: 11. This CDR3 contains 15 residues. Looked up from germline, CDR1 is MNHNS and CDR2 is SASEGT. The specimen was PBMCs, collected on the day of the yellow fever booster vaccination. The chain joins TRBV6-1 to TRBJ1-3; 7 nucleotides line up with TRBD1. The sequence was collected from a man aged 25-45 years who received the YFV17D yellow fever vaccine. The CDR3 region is CASLSTGDGGNTIYF. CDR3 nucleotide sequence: TGTGCCAGCCTATCAACAGGGGACGGCGGAAACACCATATATTTT.